These T cell receptor beta chains were read from a single sample in a study of shared clonotypes between healthy human individuals. TCRdb keeps only in-frame clones here, not all; method: immunoSEQ multiplex PCR. The table shows about 1.1 million clones, with about 72% occurring only once. The source material was memory CD4+ T cells from PBMCs. Receptor source: a young man in good health. Some clones in this sample may be carry-over from other donors' samples. The CDR3 runs from the conserved cysteine through the conserved F or W. A D gene is named only where the DNA matches it firmly. Clone size is shown for a subset of rows, as once, few, many or a class of expanded clone.

d_call j_call v_call clone_size cdr3_aa cdr3_nt
TRBD1 TRBJ1-2 TRBV30 . CAWSPDRDGGYTF TGTGCCTGGAGTCCCGACAGGGATGGAGGCTACACCTTC
. TRBJ2-7 TRBV7-9 . CASTASYEQYF TGTGCCAGCACCGCCTCCTACGAGCAGTACTTC
TRBD1 TRBJ2-5 TRBV7-2 . CASSQEAGTGGETQYF TGCGCCAGCAGCCAAGAAGCCGGGACAGGCGGTGAGACCCAGTACTTC
TRBD1 TRBJ2-6 TRBV12-5 . CASGLDRGNSGANVLTF TGTGCTAGTGGTTTGGACAGGGGAAACTCTGGGGCCAACGTCCTGACTTTC
TRBD2 TRBJ2-1 TRBV27 few CASSRLAGVSYNEQFF TGTGCCAGCAGCCGTCTAGCGGGAGTGTCCTACAATGAGCAGTTCTTC
TRBD1 TRBJ2-1 TRBV6-5 . CASSSGTGSNEQFF TGTGCCAGCAGTTCCGGGACAGGCTCGAATGAGCAGTTCTTC
. TRBJ1-1 TRBV7-3 . CASSFWENTEAFF TGTGCCAGCAGCTTTTGGGAGAACACTGAAGCTTTCTTT
. TRBJ1-5 TRBV2 . CASRVISNQPQHF TGTGCCAGCAGGGTAATATCCAATCAGCCCCAGCATTTT
TRBD1 TRBJ2-5 TRBV5-1 . CASSLKTGGQETQYF TGCGCCAGCAGCTTGAAAACAGGGGGCCAAGAGACCCAGTACTTC
. TRBJ2-3 TRBV18 . CASSPMGGTDTQYF TGTGCCAGCTCACCAATGGGAGGCACAGATACGCAGTATTTT
TRBD1 TRBJ2-3 TRBV9 . CASSGTGQGGEDTQYF TGTGCCAGCAGCGGGACGGGACAGGGGGGTGAAGATACGCAGTATTTT
. TRBJ1-1 TRBV16 . CANSQLRGRNTEAFF TGTGCCAACAGCCAATTGAGGGGGAGGAACACTGAAGCTTTCTTT
. TRBJ2-1 TRBV25-1 . CASSDLIAEEQFF TGTGCCAGCAGTGATCTCATTGCGGAGGAGCAGTTCTTC
. TRBJ2-6 TRBV5-4 . CASSDQTGANVLTF TGTGCCAGCAGCGATCAAACTGGGGCCAACGTCCTGACTTTC
. TRBJ2-7 TRBV27 once CARLKGGHRSYEQYF TGTGCCAGGCTTAAAGGGGGGCATCGCTCCTACGAGCAGTACTTC
. TRBJ2-1 TRBV29-1 . CSVTVVGPYNEQFF TGCAGCGTGACCGTGGTGGGCCCCTACAATGAGCAGTTCTTC
. TRBJ2-2 TRBV18 . CASSDPLTRNTGELFF TGTGCCAGCTCAGACCCCTTAACAAGGAACACCGGGGAGCTGTTTTTT
TRBD1 TRBJ2-1 TRBV7-3 . CASGETGEYNEQFF TGTGCCAGCGGGGAGACAGGGGAATACAATGAGCAGTTCTTC
. TRBJ1-3 TRBV2 . CATGGDGGGNTIYF TGTGCCACCGGGGGCGATGGGGGTGGAAACACCATATATTTT
. TRBJ2-7 TRBV27 . CASSSRRDSYEQYF TGTGCCAGCAGTTCCCGCAGGGACTCCTACGAGCAGTACTTC
. TRBJ2-2 TRBV19 . CASSMRAYYTGELFF TGTGCCAGTAGTATGCGAGCGTATTACACCGGGGAGCTGTTTTTT
. TRBJ2-3 TRBV14 . CASSQRTSPRLRDTQYF TGTGCCAGCAGCCAGAGAACCTCGCCCAGGCTTAGAGATACGCAGTATTTT
. TRBJ2-5 TRBV2 . CASSSPSRTTQYF TGTGCCAGCAGCTCACCCTCCCGTACGACCCAGTACTTC
. TRBJ1-1 TRBV9 once CASSVRSTDTEAFF TGTGCCAGCAGCGTCCGTAGTACAGACACTGAAGCTTTCTTT
. TRBJ2-5 TRBV9 . CASSVGGSDYGETQYF TGTGCCAGCAGCGTAGGCGGTAGCGATTATGGGGAGACCCAGTACTTC
TRBD1 TRBJ2-7 TRBV6-5 . CATGQAYEQYF TGTGCCACAGGACAGGCTTACGAGCAGTACTTC
TRBD2 TRBJ2-3 TRBV7-3 . CASSFTTSGTDTQYF TGTGCCAGCAGCTTTACGACTAGCGGCACAGATACGCAGTATTTT
. TRBJ2-7 TRBV11-2 . CASSLDSQQSYEQYF TGTGCCAGCAGCTTAGATTCCCAGCAGAGCTACGAGCAGTACTTC
TRBD2 TRBJ2-1 TRBV7-9 . CASSRSLAGGYNEQFF TGTGCCAGCAGCCGAAGTCTAGCGGGAGGGTACAATGAGCAGTTCTTC
. TRBJ2-5 TRBV4-1 . CASSPLGARETQYF TGCGCCAGCAGCCCTCTGGGGGCGCGGGAGACCCAGTACTTC
. TRBJ2-5 TRBV18 once CASSGGRETQYF TGTGCCAGCTCAGGGGGCCGGGAGACCCAGTACTTC
TRBD2 TRBJ2-7 TRBV4-3 . CASSLGDSGRVKYF TGCGCCAGCAGCTTGGGGGATAGCGGGAGAGTGAAGTACTTC
TRBD1 TRBJ2-2 TRBV6-1 . CASSDYGTGLTGELFF TGTGCCAGCAGTGACTACGGGACAGGGCTTACCGGGGAGCTGTTTTTT
TRBD1 TRBJ2-7 TRBV28 . CASGLRTGAYEQYF TGTGCCAGCGGTTTAAGGACAGGGGCCTACGAGCAGTACTTC
. TRBJ2-3 TRBV5-4 . CASSYQNTDTQYF TGTGCCAGCAGCTATCAGAACACAGATACGCAGTATTTT
. TRBJ2-1 TRBV27 . CASSALGSYNEQFF TGTGCCAGCAGTGCGCTAGGTTCATACAATGAGCAGTTCTTC
TRBD2 TRBJ2-5 TRBV14 . CASSQEEGASVFFSGRRETQYF TGTGCCAGCAGCCAAGAGGAAGGGGCGTCAGTGTTTTTTAGCGGGAGGCGAGAGACCCAGTACTTC
. TRBJ2-5 TRBV7-9 . CASMTRETQYF TGTGCCAGCATGACAAGGGAGACCCAGTACTTC
. TRBJ2-3 TRBV7-6 . CASSLDLMMTDTQYF TGTGCCAGCAGCTTAGACCTTATGATGACAGATACGCAGTATTTT
. TRBJ2-3 TRBV28 . CASGPHSGTDTQYF TGTGCCAGCGGCCCCCACTCGGGCACAGATACGCAGTATTTT
. TRBJ2-1 TRBV7-3 . CASSLGGQPWNEQFF TGTGCCAGCTCCCTTGGGGGGCAGCCCTGGAATGAGCAGTTCTTC
. TRBJ2-1 TRBV5-4 . CASSLAADSYSYNEQFF TGTGCCAGCAGCTTGGCAGCGGACTCCTATTCCTACAATGAGCAGTTCTTC
. TRBJ2-1 TRBV27 . CASSPTRRKNEQFF TGTGCCAGCAGTCCCACGAGGCGAAAGAATGAGCAGTTCTTC
. TRBJ2-3 TRBV29-1 . CSVEPRFGADTQYF TGCAGCGTTGAACCCAGATTTGGCGCAGATACGCAGTATTTT
. TRBJ2-5 TRBV6-5 . CASGAVLEEQYF TGTGCCAGCGGGGCCGTTTTGGAGGAGCAGTACTTC
. TRBJ1-2 TRBV2 few CASRRDSNGYTF TGTGCCAGCAGGAGGGACTCGAATGGCTACACCTTC
. TRBJ1-1 TRBV15 . CATSTKKGGNTEAFF TGTGCCACCAGCACTAAAAAAGGGGGGAACACTGAAGCTTTCTTT
TRBD1 TRBJ2-3 TRBV6-1 . CASRSSGTGADTQYF TGTGCCAGCAGATCCTCCGGGACAGGGGCAGATACGCAGTATTTT